A single sample gave rise to the 19 T cell receptor beta chains below, sequenced in a study of OX40 agonist ivuxolimab in advanced cancers. Clones were sequenced by immunoSEQ multiplex PCR, and TCRdb holds only the in-frame ones, with some missing. The table has tens of thousands of clones, roughly 92% seen once; the top ten hold roughly 5%. The sample here was CD4+ or CD8+ T cells sorted from blood, taken in a trial of the OX40 agonist ivuxolimab. The receptors were sampled from an adult with an advanced solid tumor such as melanoma, head and neck, liver or kidney cancer.

The chain recombines TRBV28 with TRBJ2-7; D call uncertain. This CDR3 is built from 13 residues. Germline lookup yields CDR1 MDHEN and CDR2 SYDVKM. V lost 8 bases and J 5 bases, leaving 16 bases between the germline ends. CDR3 in amino acids: CASSVRKTHEQYF. In DNA, the CDR3 is TGTGCCAGCTCCGTTCGGAAGACCCACGAGCAGTACTTC.

This clone showed up just a few times. The rearrangement uses TRBV2 and TRBJ1-1, with 7 bases identical to TRBD1. The CDR3 loop spans 14 amino acids. The ends lost 7 bases at V and 0 bases at J; junction bases unmatched: 5. Germline lookup yields CDR1 SNHLY and CDR2 FYNNEI. This CDR3 is CASKGAVMNTEAFF. In nucleotides, the CDR3 is TGTGCCAGCAAGGGGGCAGTCATGAACACTGAAGCTTTCTTT. The full variable domain, with the rest looked up from reference TRBV2 and TRBJ1-1, is EPEVTQTPSHQVTQMGQEVILRCVPISNHLYFYWYRQILGQKVEFLVSFYNNEISEKSEIFDDQFSVERPDGSNFTLKIRSTKLEDSAMYFCASKGAVMNTEAFFGQGTRLTVV.

This rearrangement joins TRBV7-8 to TRBJ1-1; a possible D gene is TRBD1 (5 bases). Germline V gene sequence: CDR1 SGHVS, CDR2 FQNEAQ. The CDR3 totals 14 residues. V was cut by 1 base and J by 4 bases, with 10 bases left in between. CDR3 region: CASSLVGEVTEAFF. The CDR3 region has the DNA TGTGCCAGCAGCTTAGTGGGGGAAGTCACTGAAGCTTTCTTT. Full variable domain (remainder filled in from reference TRBV7-8 and TRBJ1-1): GAGVSQSPRYKVAKRGQDVALRCDPISGHVSLFWYQQALGQGPEFLTYFQNEAQLDKSGLPSDRFFAERPEGSVSTLKIQRTQQEDSAVYLCASSLVGEVTEAFFGQGTRLTVV.

The CDR3: CASSVDPYNEQFF. CDR3 sequence (DNA): TGTGCCAGCAGCGTCGACCCCTACAATGAGCAGTTCTTC. The chain employs TRBV9 and TRBJ2-1; unclear D gene. The V and J ends lost 2 bases and 2 bases respectively, with 5 bases between them. This CDR3 contains 13 residues. Looked up from germline, CDR1 is SGDLS and CDR2 is YYNGEE.

This chain uses TRBV19 with TRBJ1-1; TRBD1 matches 8 bases. The CDR3 sequence is 16 residues long. V dropped 4 bases and J dropped 0; count of bases not matched to a gene: 7. Germline assignment: CDR1 LNHDA and CDR2 SQIVND (reference sequence). CDR3 nucleotides: TGTGCCAGTAGTAGGTTACAGGGGGGGATGAACACTGAAGCTTTCTTT. Amino acid sequence: CASSRLQGGMNTEAFF.

The chain recombines TRBV7-3 with TRBJ2-2, with D perhaps matching TRBD1 (6 bases). The CDR3 sequence is 15 residues long. The germline gives CDR1 SGHTA, CDR2 FQGTGA. Trimming removed 6 bases from V and 1 base from J, with 12 bases in between. For the CDR3, the DNA is TGTGCCAGCAGTTTGGGACACTTGAACACCGGGGAGCTGTTTTTT. Protein product: CASSLGHLNTGELFF.

The V call is TRBV5-1, the J call TRBJ1-2, with 9 bases aligning to TRBD1. This CDR3 spans 15 amino acids. J was trimmed by 3 bases and V by 0 bases; bases with no gene match: 3. Germline V lookup: CDR1 SGHRS, CDR2 YFSETQ. CDR3 DNA: TGCGCCAGCAGCTTGGAACAGGGGGCATACTATGGCTACACCTTC. This translates into CASSLEQGAYYGYTF.

This chain uses TRBV7-3 with TRBJ2-1; possible D gene TRBD2, 6 bases. Germline V gene sequence: CDR1 SGHTA, CDR2 FQGTGA. The CDR3 sequence is 15 residues long. V gave up 5 bases and J gave up 0 bases, with 11 bases separating them. This chain's CDR3 is CASSPMEGSYNEQFF. The CDR3 nucleotides read TGTGCCAGCAGCCCAATGGAGGGCTCCTACAATGAGCAGTTCTTC.

The genes are TRBV2 and TRBJ2-7; D tentatively fits TRBD1 or TRBD2 (7 bases each). CDR1 SNHLY and CDR2 FYNNEI come from the germline V gene. Trimming took off 7 bases at V and 6 bases at J, with 16 bases between the two ends. The length of the CDR3 is 13 residues. As DNA, the CDR3 is TGTGCCAGCAAGCGACAGGGAGGGGCCGAGCAGTACTTC. Translating gives CASKRQGGAEQYF.

The V and J genes are TRBV18 and TRBJ2-2; D perhaps matches TRBD2 (6 bases). The CDR3 contains 16 residues. V was clipped by 2 bases and J by 4 bases, with 14 bases between them. Germline V gene lookup returns CDR1 KGHSH and CDR2 LQKENI. CDR3 coding DNA: TGTGCCAGCTCACCAGCGGTTGGGGGGAGCACCGGGGAGCTGTTTTTT. Translated, it gives CASSPAVGGSTGELFF.

J is TRBJ2-1 and V is TRBV19, with D maybe TRBD1 (5 bases). V was shortened by 9 bases and J by 9 bases, with 12 bases between the two germline ends. The CDR3 consists of 11 residues. Germline CDR1 reads LNHDA; CDR2 reads SQIVND (reference sequence). CDR3: CASRDRFEQFF. The CDR3 DNA follows: TGTGCCAGCCGCGACAGATTTGAGCAGTTCTTC.

Notes on this clone: Other DNA sequences in the same sample also yield this CDR3. The rearrangement links TRBV20-1 to TRBJ2-3; D not resolved. Germline V CDR1 and CDR2: DFQATT, SNEGSKA (reference sequence). CDR3 length: 11 residues. Trimming removed 3 bases from V and 4 bases from J, with 5 bases in between. In nucleotides, the CDR3 is TGCAGTGCTAGTTTGGCAGATACGCAGTATTTT. This gives the protein CSASLADTQYF.

The chain combines TRBV4-2 with TRBJ2-1, with TRBD2 identical over 7 bases. This CDR3 contains 17 residues. The germline CDR1 and CDR2 sequences are LGHNA and YNFKEQ. V lost 2 bases, J lost 7 bases, and 14 bases stayed unmatched. CDR3 sequence: CASSQPTPGAGVNEQFF. The CDR3 DNA is TGTGCCAGCAGCCAACCTACCCCGGGCGCGGGAGTTAATGAGCAGTTCTTC.

V usage is TRBV19 and J usage is TRBJ2-7; no clear D gene. Germline V lookup: CDR1 LNHDA, CDR2 SQIVND (reference sequence). The CDR3 length is 16 residues. V was shortened by 4 bases and J by 5 bases, with 21 bases between the two germline ends. The CDR3 DNA reads TGTGCCAGTAGTACGTTCCAGAGAGTAGGTTCAGACGAGCAGTACTTC. Translation: CASSTFQRVGSDEQYF.

J is TRBJ2-5 and V is TRBV4-2; tentative D call: TRBD1 (6 bases). This CDR3 is 15 amino acids long. CDR1 LGHNA and CDR2 YNFKEQ come from the germline V gene. V dropped 0 bases and J dropped 7 bases, with 15 bases sitting between them. The CDR3 loop is CASSQELQGVSTQYF. CDR3 nucleotide sequence: TGTGCCAGCAGCCAAGAACTACAGGGAGTTTCGACCCAGTACTTC.

This rearrangement joins TRBV2 to TRBJ2-4; weak D call: TRBD2 (6 bases). This CDR3 has 11 amino acids. Germline V gene sequence: CDR1 SNHLY, CDR2 FYNNEI. Trimming removed 3 bases from V and 14 bases from J, with 11 bases in between. The CDR3 protein is CASSEGGAEYF. CDR3 coding DNA: TGTGCCAGCAGTGAGGGCGGGGCCGAGTACTTC.

The rearrangement links TRBV5-1 to TRBJ2-1; tentative D call: TRBD2 (5 bases). From germline, CDR1 is SGHRS and CDR2 YFSETQ. This CDR3 has 12 amino acids. Between the trimmed V and J ends, which lost 4 bases and 9 bases, there was a span of 11 bases. CDR3 in amino acids: CASSPTSGEQFF. The CDR3 DNA follows: TGCGCCAGCAGCCCTACTAGTGGTGAGCAGTTCTTC.

The V call is TRBV7-2, the J call TRBJ2-7; D uncertain. The germline CDR1 and CDR2 sequences are SGHTA and FQGNSA. This CDR3 has 12 residues. Trimming left V 5 bases short and J 0 bases short, with 5 bases between. CDR3 DNA: TGTGCCAGCAGCCCATCCTCCTACGAGCAGTACTTC. Its translation: CASSPSSYEQYF.

The chain carries TRBV19 and TRBJ2-2, with unresolved D. Trimming left V 4 bases short and J 6 bases short, with 9 bases between. CDR3 length: 13 amino acids. Germline assignment: CDR1 LNHDA and CDR2 SQIVND (reference sequence). CDR3 nucleotide sequence: TGTGCCAGTAGTACCGTCTGGTCCGGGGAGCTGTTTTTT. This sequence encodes CASSTVWSGELFF.